This T cell receptor beta chain was observed in a study of breast tumors, draining lymph nodes, adjacent tissues. General study results and limits: Tumor and nontumor repertoires were significantly more similar in luminal-like than in basal-like breast cancer.

MiXCR, run by TCRdb on the multiplex PCR reads, gives a single entry per CDR3 protein. The sample contains about 150,000 distinct CDR3 sequences, approximately 20% of which appear only once. Trimming pared 5 bases from V and 0 bases from J, leaving 11 bases between. Germline CDR1 SNHLY, CDR2 FYNNEI. This CDR3 has 14 amino acids. Samples came from axillary lymph nodes draining the breast cancer. This clonotype was seen at least ten times. Its matching antigen is unknown. The chain is built from TRBV2 and TRBJ2-7; possibly TRBD1 for D (6 bases). The sample comprised axillary lymph node tissue. The sequence was collected from a female donor with breast cancer. Some clones in this sample may be carry-over from other donors' samples. The DNA of the CDR3 is TGTGCCAGCAGTCGGGACATGAGCTCCTACGAGCAGTACTTC. Translation: CASSRDMSSYEQYF.